Shown below are 8 T cell receptor beta chains from a single sample sequenced in a study of regulatory T cells in long-lasting Graves disease (dated by TCRdb to the early 2020s). Receptor amplification or capture employed multiplex PCR. The sequencer was an Illumina HiSeq 4000. CDR3 regions were amplified by Arm-PCR with iRepertoire HTBI primers to construct TCR beta libraries. TCRdb reanalyzed the raw reads on its own, using fastp at Q25 for trimming and MiXCR for clone calling, and kept in-frame beta chains. Here each entry gathers all rows of one CDR3 protein and keeps the most common genes and DNA. This sample has 400,000 to 450,000 distinct CDR3 sequences in its table, and around 17% of those were observed once. The ten largest make up about 10% of the sample. The sample's time point label, decoded: newly diagnosed GD, antithyroid drugs for less than 3 months. For both TCR sequencing and RNA sequencing, RNA was extracted from PBMCs in TRIzol.

A further study also used this sample, focusing on T cells in Graves' hyperthyroidism and ophthalmopathy.

The sequences come from peripheral blood mononuclear cells (PBMCs), collected at new diagnosis, from a patient treated with antithyroid drugs. The receptors originated from a woman aged 25 to 45 with Graves disease. Donor details come from another sample of the same person, matched by shared clones.

This clonotype was seen at least ten times. The chain is built from TRBV7-2 and TRBJ2-5, with a weak D call TRBD1 (5 bases). Germline-derived CDR1 and CDR2 are SGHTA and FQGNSA. Trimming cost V 0 bases and J 1 base, with 6 bases left between them. The CDR3 is 14 amino acids. The CDR3 region has the DNA TGTGCCAGCAGCTTAGCCAGGGCCCAAGAGACCCAGTACTTC. Translating it yields CASSLARAQETQYF.

There are many counts of this clonotype. V gene TRBV30 combines with J gene TRBJ1-1; tentative D call: TRBD1 (5 bases). Trimming left V 5 bases short and J 0 bases short, with 16 bases between. The CDR3 is 15 amino acids. From germline, CDR1 is GTSNPN and CDR2 SVGIG (reference sequence). CDR3 residues: CAWGRKGSMNTEAFF. CDR3 DNA sequence: TGTGCCTGGGGGCGTAAGGGGAGCATGAACACTGAAGCTTTCTTT.

This clonotype was observed at least ten times. V and J are TRBV28 and TRBJ1-2; 7 bases fit TRBD1. The germline V gene has CDR1 MDHEN and CDR2 SYDVKM. Germline trimming cut 5 bases from V and 5 bases from J; bases unmatched to any gene: 11. This CDR3 comprises 15 residues. The CDR3 sequence is CASSPEGTDLYGYTF. Written as DNA, the CDR3 is TGTGCCAGCAGTCCCGAGGGGACAGACCTGTATGGCTACACCTTC.

There are many counts of this clonotype. The gene calls are TRBV5-1 and TRBJ2-1; TRBD2 aligns across 7 bases. The V gene's germline CDR1 is SGHRS and CDR2 YFSETQ. V shed 0 bases, J shed 7 bases, and the junction held 7 bases outside the gene matches. The CDR3 sequence is 15 residues long. CDR3 nucleotide sequence: TGCGCCAGCAGCTTGGAAGGCGGGAGTATGAATGAGCAGTTCTTC. It is translated as CASSLEGGSMNEQFF. Looking up the rest from reference TRBV5-1 and TRBJ2-1 gives the full variable domain: KAGVTQTPRYLIKTRGQQVTLSCSPISGHRSVSWYQQTPGQGLQFLFEYFSETQRNKGNFPGRFSGRQFSNSRSEMNVSTLELGDSALYLCASSLEGGSMNEQFFGPGTRLTVL.

In this sample, this clonotype turned up many times. The chain carries TRBV6-1 and TRBJ2-7; 8 bases fit TRBD2. This CDR3 region has 15 residues. In germline, CDR1 is MNHNS, CDR2 SASEGT. The V gene end was trimmed by 1 base and the J gene end by 7 bases; junction bases not matched to a gene: 9. The CDR3, as DNA: TGTGCCAGCAGTGAAGTGGGAGCGGGAGCTGATGAGCAGTACTTC. Its translation: CASSEVGAGADEQYF.

This clonotype was seen at least ten times. The chain employs TRBV11-2 and TRBJ1-6; D is undetermined. Germline V gives CDR1 SGHAT, CDR2 FQNNGV. This CDR3 contains 14 residues. V dropped 5 bases and J dropped 8 bases, with 13 bases sitting between them. In DNA form, the CDR3 reads TGTGCCAGCAGCGCAAATTTCCCGGATTCACCCCTCCACTTT. Encoded protein: CASSANFPDSPLHF.

In its sample, this clonotype was seen many times. CDR3 nucleotide sequence: TGTGCCAGCAGTTACAGGCGGCGAGGAGATACGCAGTATTTT. It specifies CASSYRRRGDTQYF. J is TRBJ2-3 and V is TRBV6-5; D uncertain. CDR3 length: 14 residues. Trimming left V 2 bases short and J 5 bases short, with 11 bases between. The germline V gene encodes CDR1 MNHEY and CDR2 SVGAGI.

The V gene is TRBV27, the J gene TRBJ2-1; D uncertain. V was clipped by 4 bases and J by 5 bases, with 12 bases between them. The CDR3 is 14 residues long. CDR1 and CDR2 from the germline V gene are MNHEY and SMNVEV (reference sequence). The CDR3 nucleotides read TGTGCCAGCAGTTACAAGGGATCGAACAATGAGCAGTTCTTC. Its translation: CASSYKGSNNEQFF.